This T cell receptor (beta chain) was retrieved from a study of T cell repertoires in cytomegalovirus infection. Background on the study: Through public TCR beta signatures, both CMV infection and matching HLA type were indicated.

Regarding this clonotype: Its antigen is unknown.

TCRdb ran MiXCR on the reads and lists one entry per CDR3 protein. This table has about 150,000 distinct CDR3 sequences, approximately 30% appearing once. The CDR3 is made up of 13 amino acids. Trimming shortened V by 7 bases and J by 2 bases, and 11 bases separated the two germline ends. The sequence came from a human donor in good health (CMV status not recorded). Some clones in this sample may be carry-over from other donors' samples. Here the sequenced sample was CD8+ T cells from cultured PBMCs, taken from culture after CMV antigen stimulation. The chain uses TRBV12-3 or TRBV12-4 and TRBJ2-5; D remains unclear. CDR3 DNA sequence: TGTGCCAGCAACTTGGACGGACAAGAGACCCAGTACTTC. Its protein is CASNLDGQETQYF.